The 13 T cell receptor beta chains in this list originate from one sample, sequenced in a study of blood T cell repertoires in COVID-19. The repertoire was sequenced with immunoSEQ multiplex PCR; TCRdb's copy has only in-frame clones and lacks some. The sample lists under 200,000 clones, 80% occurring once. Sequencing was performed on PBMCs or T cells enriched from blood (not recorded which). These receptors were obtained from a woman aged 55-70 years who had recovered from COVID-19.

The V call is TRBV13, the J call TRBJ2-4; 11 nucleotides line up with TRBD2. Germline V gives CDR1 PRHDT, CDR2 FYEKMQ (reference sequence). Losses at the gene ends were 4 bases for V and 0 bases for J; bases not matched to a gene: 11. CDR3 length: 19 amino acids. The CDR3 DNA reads TGTGCCAGCAGCTCCAACAGACTAGCGGGGAGGGGAGCCAAAAACATTCAGTACTTC. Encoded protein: CASSSNRLAGRGAKNIQYF. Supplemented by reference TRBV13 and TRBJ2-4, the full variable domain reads AAGVIQSPRHLIKEKRETATLKCYPIPRHDTVYWYQQGPGQDPQFLISFYEKMQSDKGSIPDRFSAQQFSDYHSELNMSSLELGDSALYFCASSSNRLAGRGAKNIQYFGAGTRLSVL.

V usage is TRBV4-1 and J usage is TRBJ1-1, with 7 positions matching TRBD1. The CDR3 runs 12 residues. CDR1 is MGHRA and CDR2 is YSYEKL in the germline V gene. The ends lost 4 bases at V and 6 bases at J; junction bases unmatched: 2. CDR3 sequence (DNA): TGCGCCAGCAGCCCCCAGGGGGCTGAAGCTTTCTTT. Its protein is CASSPQGAEAFF.

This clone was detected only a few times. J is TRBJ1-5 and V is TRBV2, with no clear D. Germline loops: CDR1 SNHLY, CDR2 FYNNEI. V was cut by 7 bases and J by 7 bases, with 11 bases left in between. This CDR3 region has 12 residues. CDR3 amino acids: CASNRDGQPQHF. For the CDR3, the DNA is TGTGCCAGCAATCGGGATGGGCAGCCCCAGCATTTT.

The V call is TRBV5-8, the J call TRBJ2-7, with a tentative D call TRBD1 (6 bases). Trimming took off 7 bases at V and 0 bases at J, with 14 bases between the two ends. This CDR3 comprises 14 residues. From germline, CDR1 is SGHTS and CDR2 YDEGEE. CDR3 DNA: TGTGCCAGCGTCCTCCAGGGGAACTCCTACGAGCAGTACTTC. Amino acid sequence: CASVLQGNSYEQYF.

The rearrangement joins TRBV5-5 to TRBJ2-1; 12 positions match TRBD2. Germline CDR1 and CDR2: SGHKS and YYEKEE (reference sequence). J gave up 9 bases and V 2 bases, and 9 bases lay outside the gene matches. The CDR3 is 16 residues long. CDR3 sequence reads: CASSFRLAGGRGEQFF. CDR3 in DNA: TGTGCCAGCAGCTTTCGCCTAGCGGGGGGGCGCGGTGAGCAGTTCTTC.

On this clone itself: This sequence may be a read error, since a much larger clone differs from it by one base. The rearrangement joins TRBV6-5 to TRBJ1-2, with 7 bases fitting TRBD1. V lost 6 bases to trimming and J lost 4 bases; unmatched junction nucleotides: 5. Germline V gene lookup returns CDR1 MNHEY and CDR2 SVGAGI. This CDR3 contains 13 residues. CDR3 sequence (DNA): TGTGCCAGCAGCCCAGGACAGGTCTATGGCTACACCTTC. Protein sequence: CASSPGQVYGYTF.

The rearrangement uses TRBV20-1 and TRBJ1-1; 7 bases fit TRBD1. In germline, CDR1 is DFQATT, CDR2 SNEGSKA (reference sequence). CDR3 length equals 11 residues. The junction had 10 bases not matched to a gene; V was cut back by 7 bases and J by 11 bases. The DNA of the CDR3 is TGCAGTGGCATAGAGGGCAGGGGGGCTTTCTTT. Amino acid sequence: CSGIEGRGAFF.

The CDR3 reads CATSDAEGTVEQFF. The CDR3 DNA reads as TGTGCCACCAGTGATGCGGAAGGTACCGTTGAGCAGTTCTTC. V usage is TRBV24-1 and J usage is TRBJ2-1, with D unclear. Germline CDR1 and CDR2: KGHDR and SFDVKD. The ends were cut back, 3 bases at V and 9 bases at J, with 14 bases in the middle. There are 14 residues in the CDR3.

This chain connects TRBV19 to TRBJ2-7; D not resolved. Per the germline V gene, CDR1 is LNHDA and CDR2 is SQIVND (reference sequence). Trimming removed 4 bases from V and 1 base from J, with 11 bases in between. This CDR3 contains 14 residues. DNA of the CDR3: TGTGCCAGTAGTAGGGCCTCGTCTTCCTACGAGCAGTACTTC. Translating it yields CASSRASSSYEQYF.

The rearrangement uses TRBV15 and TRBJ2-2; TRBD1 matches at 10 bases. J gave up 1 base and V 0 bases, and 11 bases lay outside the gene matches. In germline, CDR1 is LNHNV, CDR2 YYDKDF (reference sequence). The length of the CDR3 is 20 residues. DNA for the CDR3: TGTGCCACCAGCAGAGATTGGGGACAGGGGAAAAGGGTGAACACCGGGGAGCTGTTTTTT. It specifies CATSRDWGQGKRVNTGELFF.

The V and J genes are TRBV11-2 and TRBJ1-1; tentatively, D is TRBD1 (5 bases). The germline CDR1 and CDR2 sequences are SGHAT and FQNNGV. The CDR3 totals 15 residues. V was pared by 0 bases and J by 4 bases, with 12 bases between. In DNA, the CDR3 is TGTGCCAGCAGCTTAGATCCAGGGCCCCTCACTGAAGCTTTCTTT. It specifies CASSLDPGPLTEAFF. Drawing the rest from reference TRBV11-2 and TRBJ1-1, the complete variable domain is EAGVAQSPRYKIIEKRQSVAFWCNPISGHATLYWYQQILGQGPKLLIQFQNNGVVDDSQLPKDRFSAERLKGVDSTLKIQPAKLEDSAVYLCASSLDPGPLTEAFFGQGTRLTVV.

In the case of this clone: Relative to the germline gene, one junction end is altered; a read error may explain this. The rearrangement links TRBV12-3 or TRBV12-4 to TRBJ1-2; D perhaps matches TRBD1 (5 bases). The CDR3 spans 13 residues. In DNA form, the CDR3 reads TGTGCCAGCAGAGGGGCCTGGGACTATGGCTATACCTTC. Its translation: CASRGAWDYGYTF.

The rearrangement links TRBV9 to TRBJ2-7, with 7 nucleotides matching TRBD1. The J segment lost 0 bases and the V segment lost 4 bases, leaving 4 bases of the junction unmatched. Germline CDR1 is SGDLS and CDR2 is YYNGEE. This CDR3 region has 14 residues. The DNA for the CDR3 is TGTGCCAGCAGCCCGACAGGGTCCTCCTACGAGCAGTACTTC. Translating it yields CASSPTGSSYEQYF.